The 18 T cell receptor beta chains reported below all come from one sample, sequenced in a study of T cell responses to AZD1222 COVID-19 vaccine. Clones were sequenced by immunoSEQ multiplex PCR, and TCRdb holds only the in-frame ones, with some missing. The table lists under 200,000 clones, 94% of them singletons, with roughly a tenth in the top ten. The sample consisted of peripheral blood, taken on day 0 of AZD1222 vaccination. Receptors originate from an adult in good health.

This CDR3 reads CASSYSRPQETQYF. The CDR3 nucleotides read TGTGCCAGCAGTTACTCGAGACCTCAAGAGACCCAGTACTTC. The genes are TRBV6-2 or TRBV6-3 and TRBJ2-5; D is unclear. The CDR3 length is 14 residues. Trimming cost V 0 bases and J 2 bases, with 7 bases left between them. Germline CDR1 is MNHEY and CDR2 is SVGEGT.

The chain recombines TRBV19 with TRBJ1-5, with 10 nucleotides matching TRBD1. This CDR3 spans 14 amino acids. CDR1 LNHDA and CDR2 SQIVND come from the germline V gene (reference sequence). Losses at the gene ends were 4 bases for V and 4 bases for J; bases not matched to a gene: 1. The DNA of the CDR3 is TGTGCCAGTAGTAGGGACAGGGGAAATCAGCCCCAGCATTTT. Its translation is CASSRDRGNQPQHF.

J is TRBJ1-4 and V is TRBV28; D remains unclear. V lost 6 bases and J lost 0, with 8 bases in between. Germline loops: CDR1 MDHEN, CDR2 SYDVKM. This CDR3 has 14 amino acids. CDR3 DNA sequence: TGTGCCAGCAGCCCAGTTGCAACTAATGAAAAACTGTTTTTT. Amino acids: CASSPVATNEKLFF. Supplemented by reference TRBV28 and TRBJ1-4, the full variable domain reads DVKVTQSSRYLVKRTGEKVFLECVQDMDHENMFWYRQDPGLGLRLIYFSYDVKMKEKGDIPEGYSVSREKKERFSLILESASTNQTSMYLCASSPVATNEKLFFGSGTQLSVL.

V is TRBV21-1 and J is TRBJ2-7. TRBV21-1 is classified as a pseudogene. The CDR3 extends over 15 amino acids. CDR3 nucleotides: TGTGCCAGCAGCACCCGGGACCTAAGCTCCTACGAGCAGTACTTC. This codes for CASSTRDLSSYEQYF.

This clone was observed once. This chain joins TRBV7-2 and TRBJ1-2; D not resolved. CDR3 length equals 15 residues. Trimming cost V 3 bases and J 6 bases, with 17 bases left between them. Germline assignment: CDR1 SGHTA and CDR2 FQGNSA. This CDR3 reads CASSLDPGIPNGYTF. DNA of the CDR3: TGTGCCAGCAGCTTGGATCCTGGGATACCTAATGGCTACACCTTC.

The rearrangement uses TRBV3-1 (or the pseudogene TRBV3-2) and TRBJ2-7; no clear D. With 4 bases removed from V and 3 bases from J, the gap between germline ends came to 10 bases. The CDR3 consists of 13 residues. Germline V gene sequence: CDR1 LGHDT, CDR2 YNNKEL (reference sequence). The CDR3 coding sequence is TGTGCCAGCAGCCCGCGACAATACTACGAGCAGTACTTC. It yields the protein CASSPRQYYEQYF.

This clone was found once. The V call is TRBV11-1, the J call TRBJ2-5, with D uncertain. This CDR3 is built from 14 residues. V was trimmed by 5 bases and J by 4 bases, leaving 14 bases between them. CDR1 is SGHAT and CDR2 is FQDESV in the germline V gene (reference sequence). CDR3 region: CASSLVPWGETQYF. DNA of the CDR3: TGTGCCAGCAGCCTCGTGCCCTGGGGAGAGACCCAGTACTTC.

The J gene is TRBJ1-1, the V gene TRBV10-3, with TRBD1 as a possible D gene (5 bases). V was trimmed by 1 base and J by 13 bases, leaving 16 bases between them. Germline CDR1 is ENHRY and CDR2 is SYGVKD. CDR3 length: 13 amino acids. CDR3 nucleotide sequence: TGTGCCATCAGTGAGTTCTCGGCAGGGAAGGGTTTCTTT. It encodes CAISEFSAGKGFF.

The chain couples TRBV19 to TRBJ1-4, with no clear D. This CDR3 comprises 12 residues. V dropped 7 bases and J dropped 5 bases, with 8 bases sitting between them. CDR1 is LNHDA, CDR2 SQIVND, per germline (reference sequence). CDR3 nucleotides: TGTGCCAGTACCACTCAGAATGAAAAACTGTTTTTT. Translation gives CASTTQNEKLFF.

V is TRBV5-4 and J is TRBJ1-1; possibly TRBD1 for D (6 bases). The length of the CDR3 is 14 residues. With 4 bases removed from V and 1 base from J, the gap between germline ends came to 11 bases. Looked up from germline, CDR1 is SGHNT and CDR2 is YYREEE (reference sequence). CDR3 region: CASSNGQRNTEAFF. In DNA, the CDR3 is TGTGCCAGCAGCAACGGACAGAGGAACACTGAAGCTTTCTTT.

This rearrangement joins TRBV24-1 to TRBJ1-5; possibly TRBD1 for D (5 bases). V dropped 5 bases and J dropped 4 bases, with 11 bases sitting between them. Germline CDR1 reads KGHDR; CDR2 reads SFDVKD. The CDR3 is 14 residues long. CDR3 protein: CATSGDRTNQPQHF. Written as DNA, the CDR3 is TGTGCCACCAGTGGCGACAGAACGAATCAGCCCCAGCATTTT.

This chain links TRBV28 with TRBJ2-5, with 10 bases matching TRBD1. The CDR3 has 16 amino acids. With V trimmed by 4 bases and J by 2 bases, 7 bases remained unmatched. Germline V gene lookup returns CDR1 MDHEN and CDR2 SYDVKM. The CDR3 reads CASSSQGQGTQETQYF. The CDR3 nucleotides read TGTGCCAGCAGTTCACAGGGACAGGGGACGCAAGAGACCCAGTACTTC.

The chain couples TRBV5-6 to TRBJ2-3; 9 bases match TRBD2. Per the germline V gene, CDR1 is SGHDT and CDR2 is YYEEEE. Losses at the gene ends were 5 bases for V and 0 bases for J; bases not matched to a gene: 7. CDR3 length equals 16 residues. The CDR3 nucleotides read TGTGCCAGCAGTTACGAAACTAGCGGGAGCACAGATACGCAGTATTTT. This gives the protein CASSYETSGSTDTQYF.

This clone has more than one count but fewer than ten. The chain employs TRBV20-1 and TRBJ2-7, with 10 positions matching TRBD2. The CDR3 is 13 amino acids. J lost 12 bases, V lost 3 bases, and 11 bases had no gene match. From germline, CDR1 is DFQATT and CDR2 SNEGSKA (reference sequence). CDR3 nucleotide sequence: TGCAGTGCTAGTGCTAGCGGGAGTATAGGAATGTACTTC. This encodes CSASASGSIGMYF.

This rearrangement joins TRBV18 to TRBJ2-1, with D unclear. The CDR3 has 16 amino acids. The V gene's germline CDR1 is KGHSH and CDR2 LQKENI. Trimming took off 4 bases at V and 3 bases at J, with 16 bases between the two ends. CDR3 sequence (DNA): TGTGCCAGCTCACAGAAAACTCCCAGTGTCTACAATGAGCAGTTCTTC. This gives the protein CASSQKTPSVYNEQFF.

J is TRBJ2-7 and V is TRBV2, with 7 bases identical to TRBD2. Germline values: CDR1 SNHLY, CDR2 FYNNEI. CDR3 length: 12 residues. The trim removed 6 bases at V and 2 bases at J, leaving 1 base unmatched. The CDR3 protein is CASRAGAYEQYF. The CDR3 DNA follows: TGTGCCAGCAGGGCGGGAGCCTACGAGCAGTACTTC.

This sequence joins TRBV19 and TRBJ1-5, with D perhaps matching TRBD1 (6 bases). The CDR3 runs 15 residues. Germline V CDR1 and CDR2: LNHDA, SQIVND (reference sequence). V lost 4 bases, J lost 2 bases, and 12 bases lay in between. CDR3 in DNA: TGTGCCAGTAGTAGGGCAGGGGCCCGCAATCAGCCCCAGCATTTT. Translated, it gives CASSRAGARNQPQHF.

The V and J genes are TRBV9 and TRBJ1-2; D might be TRBD1 (6 bases). V was cut by 5 bases and J by 7 bases, with 12 bases left in between. Germline V lookup: CDR1 SGDLS, CDR2 YYNGEE. The CDR3 runs 12 residues. The CDR3 region has the DNA TGTGCCAGCAGGTCCGGGACATCTGGCTACACCTTC. Its translation: CASRSGTSGYTF.